In this sample, the clone carrying this T cell receptor (beta chain) turned up many times. Its matching antigen is unknown. The data derive from a study of T cell repertoires in cytomegalovirus infection. The wider study: Public TCR beta signature analysis indicated the presence of both CMV infection and matching HLA type. Study-wide results and limits: In two of eight donors, the top clonotype was HLA-C-restricted CMV-specific. Accumulated public TCR beta family frequency recognized individuals carrying CMV together with the relevant HLA.

TCRdb re-called the reads with MiXCR, one entry per CDR3 protein. The profile shows fewer than 350,000 distinct CDR3 sequences, 17% of them singletons. CDR3 length equals 14 residues. The junction had 3 bases not matched to a gene; V was cut back by 3 bases and J by 4 bases. Sequenced sample: PBMCs. The V gene is TRBV12-3 or TRBV12-4, the J gene TRBJ2-5; TRBD1 matches at 9 bases. The TCR originated in a human donor in good health (CMV status not recorded). Some clones in this sample may be carry-over from other donors' samples. This CDR3 is CASSFGDRVETQYF. The DNA of the CDR3 is TGTGCCAGCAGTTTTGGGGACAGGGTAGAGACCCAGTACTTC.